The rows below give T cell receptor beta chains drawn from one sample of a study of OX40 agonist ivuxolimab in advanced cancers. Measured with immunoSEQ multiplex PCR; TCRdb has only the in-frame clones, and not every one. This sample has 30,000 to 45,000 clones, with under 85% found just once. This specimen consisted of CD4+ or CD8+ T cells sorted from blood, obtained in a trial of the OX40 agonist ivuxolimab. All receptors come from an adult with an advanced solid tumor such as melanoma, head and neck, liver or kidney cancer. CDR3s include the opening cysteine and the closing phenylalanine or tryptophan. The D gene is left open where the match is weak. Some rows have no size entry. The others give once, few or many, or a class for an expanded clone.

V gene,clone size,J gene,D gene,CDR3 length,CDR3 DNA,CDR3 protein
TRBV28,-,TRBJ2-1,-,11,TGTGCCAGCAGTCTAAAAAATGAGCAGTTCTTC,CASSLKNEQFF
TRBV13,-,TRBJ2-2,-,15,TGTGCCAGCAGCTCCTCGGGACCCAGAACGTGGGAGCTGTTTTTT,CASSSSGPRTWELFF
TRBV29-1,-,TRBJ2-6,-,13,TGCAGCGTTGATACTGGTGGGGCCAACGTCCTGACTTTC,CSVDTGGANVLTF
TRBV30,few,TRBJ1-2,-,15,TGTGCCTGGAGCGTGTTTGGACAGCCGGTCTATGGCTACACCTTC,CAWSVFGQPVYGYTF
TRBV10-1,-,TRBJ2-1,TRBD2,16,TGCGCCAGCAGCAAACTAGCGGGGGGCCCCTACAATGAGCAGTTCTTC,CASSKLAGGPYNEQFF
TRBV6-1,-,TRBJ2-7,-,14,TGTGCCAGCAAGAGGGGGGAACAGACCTACGAGCAGTACTTC,CASKRGEQTYEQYF
TRBV6-6,-,TRBJ1-5,TRBD1,14,TGTGCCAGCAGTTACGGACAGGAGCTTGGGTTGTGGCATTTT,CASSYGQELGLWHF
TRBV6-5,-,TRBJ1-6,TRBD1,16,TGTGCCAGCAGTTACGGGACAGGGACCATTAATTCACCCCTCCACTTT,CASSYGTGTINSPLHF
TRBV6-1,-,TRBJ1-5,TRBD1,14,TGTGCCAGCAGTCTCGGGACAGGTACTCAGCCCCAGCATTTT,CASSLGTGTQPQHF
TRBV5-4,-,TRBJ1-1,-,13,TGTGCCAGCAGCGCGGGACAGAACACTGAAGCTTTCTTT,CASSAGQNTEAFF
TRBV6-5,-,TRBJ1-1,-,12,TGTGCCAGCAGCCTCGCAGGGACTGAAGCTTTCTTT,CASSLAGTEAFF
TRBV28,-,TRBJ2-6,TRBD1,20,TGTGCCAGCAGCGAGAGAGGACTGCGGGACAGGGGAGGCGGGGCCAACGTCCTGACTTTC,CASSERGLRDRGGGANVLTF
TRBV14,once,TRBJ2-7,-,13,TGTGCCAGCAGCGCGGGACACGGCTACGAGCAGTACTTC,CASSAGHGYEQYF
TRBV2,-,TRBJ1-6,TRBD1,15,TGTGCCAGCAGTCGATCAGACAGGGGAGGTTCACCCCTCCACTTT,CASSRSDRGGSPLHF
TRBV10-3,-,TRBJ2-3,TRBD2,14,TGTGCCACCACTAGCGGGGGGGCCCCAGATACGCAGTATTTT,CATTSGGAPDTQYF
TRBV20-1,-,TRBJ1-2,-,11,TGCAGTGCTACGGCAAGCTATGGCTACACCTTC,CSATASYGYTF
TRBV5-4,-,TRBJ2-7,TRBD1,17,TGTGCCAGCAGCCAAGAGAGGATCGGGACAGGGGCCTACGAGCAGTACTTC,CASSQERIGTGAYEQYF
TRBV19,-,TRBJ2-7,-,14,TGTGCCAGTAGTATAGGGGGTGGCAGCTACGAGCAGTACTTC,CASSIGGGSYEQYF
TRBV2,-,TRBJ2-2,-,15,TGTGCCAGCAGTGCAATAATGGGGGCGGCCGGGGAGCTGTTTTTT,CASSAIMGAAGELFF
TRBV27,once,TRBJ2-1,TRBD1,12,TGTGCCAGCAGTCGACAGGGGAGTGAGCAGTTCTTC,CASSRQGSEQFF